The rows below give T cell receptor beta chains drawn from one sample of a study of follicular helper T cells after annual influenza vaccination. Generated by immunoSEQ multiplex PCR, the TCRdb table keeps only in-frame clones and is missing some. The repertoire holds 12,000 to 15,000 clones, less than 85% seen once, with about 1.3% in the top ten. The specimen comprised CXCR5+ CD38- circulating T follicular helper cells from blood, sampled 7 days after influenza vaccination. The receptors shown here come from an adult who received the influenza vaccine. Each CDR3 is given with its conserved first and last residue. D genes are given only for firm matches. Clone size is not always given. Where it is, it says once, few, many or a class for expanded clones.

abundance: -
v_gene: TRBV2
j_gene: TRBJ1-5
d_gene: -
CDR3aa: CASRQLDSANQPQHF
CDR3nt: TGTGCCAGCAGGCAACTGGACAGCGCCAATCAGCCCCAGCATTTT

abundance: -
v_gene: TRBV19
j_gene: TRBJ2-3
d_gene: TRBD2
CDR3aa: CASSLAGADTQYF
CDR3nt: TGTGCCAGTAGCCTAGCGGGCGCAGATACGCAGTATTTT

abundance: -
v_gene: TRBV27
j_gene: TRBJ2-7
d_gene: TRBD1
CDR3aa: CASIDRDTYEQYF
CDR3nt: TGTGCCAGCATCGACAGGGACACCTACGAGCAGTACTTC

abundance: -
v_gene: TRBV5-6
j_gene: TRBJ2-3
d_gene: TRBD2
CDR3aa: CASSLGAGDGNTQYF
CDR3nt: TGTGCCAGCAGCTTGGGAGCGGGGGACGGGAATACGCAGTATTTT

abundance: -
v_gene: TRBV6-1
j_gene: TRBJ1-1
d_gene: TRBD1
CDR3aa: CASSERWDSEAFF
CDR3nt: TGTGCCAGCAGTGAAAGATGGGACAGTGAAGCTTTCTTT

abundance: -
v_gene: TRBV30
j_gene: TRBJ2-3
d_gene: -
CDR3aa: CAWTKPTDSFTDTQYF
CDR3nt: TGTGCCTGGACCAAACCAACGGACAGTTTCACAGATACGCAGTATTTT

abundance: -
v_gene: TRBV28
j_gene: TRBJ2-2
d_gene: -
CDR3aa: CASSLPLGASGELFF
CDR3nt: TGTGCCAGCAGTTTACCGTTGGGGGCGAGCGGGGAGCTGTTTTTT

abundance: -
v_gene: TRBV5-1
j_gene: TRBJ2-5
d_gene: -
CDR3aa: CASSLAGTNNQETQYF
CDR3nt: TGCGCCAGCAGCTTGGCCGGCACTAACAACCAAGAGACCCAGTACTTC

abundance: few
v_gene: TRBV29-1
j_gene: TRBJ2-1
d_gene: -
CDR3aa: CSVERVSGGAFDEQFF
CDR3nt: TGCAGCGTTGAAAGGGTATCGGGGGGCGCATTCGATGAGCAGTTCTTC

abundance: -
v_gene: TRBV6-1
j_gene: TRBJ2-3
d_gene: TRBD2
CDR3aa: CASRRGGRYSDTQYF
CDR3nt: TGTGCCAGCAGGCGGGGCGGGAGGTATTCAGATACGCAGTATTTT

abundance: -
v_gene: TRBV14
j_gene: TRBJ1-2
d_gene: -
CDR3aa: CASRGHGGRYGYTF
CDR3nt: TGTGCCAGCAGAGGGCATGGCGGGCGCTATGGCTACACCTTC

abundance: -
v_gene: TRBV5-1
j_gene: TRBJ2-2
d_gene: -
CDR3aa: CASSLASGLWNTGELFF
CDR3nt: TGCGCCAGCAGCTTGGCTTCCGGGTTATGGAACACCGGGGAGCTGTTTTTT

abundance: -
v_gene: TRBV6-1
j_gene: TRBJ1-1
d_gene: -
CDR3aa: CASSPTGNTEAFF
CDR3nt: TGTGCCAGCAGTCCCACAGGGAACACTGAAGCTTTCTTT

abundance: -
v_gene: TRBV27
j_gene: TRBJ1-2
d_gene: -
CDR3aa: CASSSRGDYGYTF
CDR3nt: TGTGCCAGCAGTTCCAGGGGCGACTATGGCTACACCTTC

abundance: -
v_gene: TRBV9
j_gene: TRBJ2-1
d_gene: TRBD1
CDR3aa: CASSVAGTVNNEQFF
CDR3nt: TGTGCCAGCAGCGTAGCCGGGACAGTGAACAATGAGCAGTTCTTC

abundance: -
v_gene: TRBV11-2
j_gene: TRBJ2-7
d_gene: -
CDR3aa: CASSSTLREQYF
CDR3nt: TGTGCCAGCAGCTCCACTTTACGCGAGCAGTACTTC

abundance: -
v_gene: TRBV27
j_gene: TRBJ1-2
d_gene: TRBD1
CDR3aa: CASSFKGQGSYGYTF
CDR3nt: TGTGCCAGCAGTTTTAAGGGACAGGGTTCCTATGGCTACACCTTC

abundance: -
v_gene: TRBV5-1
j_gene: TRBJ1-5
d_gene: TRBD1
CDR3aa: CASSPGQGASQPQHF
CDR3nt: TGCGCCAGCAGCCCGGGACAGGGGGCGAGTCAGCCCCAGCATTTT

abundance: -
v_gene: TRBV13
j_gene: TRBJ2-5
d_gene: -
CDR3aa: CASSEGVETQYF
CDR3nt: TGTGCCAGCAGCGAAGGGGTGGAGACCCAGTACTTC

abundance: -
v_gene: TRBV9
j_gene: TRBJ1-4
d_gene: TRBD1
CDR3aa: CASSGGQLTNEKLFF
CDR3nt: TGTGCCAGCAGCGGGGGACAGCTAACTAATGAAAAACTGTTTTTT

abundance: -
v_gene: TRBV27
j_gene: TRBJ2-1
d_gene: -
CDR3aa: CASSSLQGRGLNEQFF
CDR3nt: TGTGCCAGCAGTTCCCTACAGGGACGTGGGTTGAATGAGCAGTTCTTC

abundance: -
v_gene: TRBV4-1
j_gene: TRBJ2-5
d_gene: -
CDR3aa: CASSPGGGGETQYF
CDR3nt: TGCGCCAGCAGCCCCGGCGGTGGGGGGGAGACCCAGTACTTC

abundance: -
v_gene: TRBV6-5
j_gene: TRBJ1-6
d_gene: -
CDR3aa: CASSSTGTNSPLHF
CDR3nt: TGTGCCAGCAGTTCAACAGGGACGAATTCACCCCTCCACTTT

abundance: -
v_gene: TRBV10-3
j_gene: TRBJ1-2
d_gene: TRBD1
CDR3aa: CAISVTGDRYGYTF
CDR3nt: TGTGCCATCAGTGTAACGGGGGACAGATATGGCTACACCTTC

abundance: -
v_gene: TRBV5-4
j_gene: TRBJ2-1
d_gene: TRBD2
CDR3aa: CASSLLRGGAYNEQFF
CDR3nt: TGTGCCAGCAGCTTGTTGCGGGGGGGTGCCTACAATGAGCAGTTCTTC

abundance: -
v_gene: TRBV5-1
j_gene: TRBJ1-5
d_gene: TRBD1
CDR3aa: CASSQGEIGQPQHF
CDR3nt: TGCGCCAGCAGCCAGGGGGAGATCGGTCAGCCCCAGCATTTT

abundance: -
v_gene: TRBV12-5
j_gene: TRBJ1-3
d_gene: -
CDR3aa: CASGPGQIGNTIYF
CDR3nt: TGTGCTAGTGGTCCTGGACAGATTGGAAACACCATATATTTT

abundance: -
v_gene: TRBV6-1
j_gene: TRBJ1-1
d_gene: TRBD1
CDR3aa: CASKLDNRGNTEAFF
CDR3nt: TGTGCCAGCAAACTAGATAACAGGGGGAACACTGAAGCTTTCTTT

abundance: -
v_gene: TRBV2
j_gene: TRBJ2-5
d_gene: -
CDR3aa: CASSGTRAGETQYF
CDR3nt: TGTGCCAGCAGTGGAACTAGAGCAGGAGAGACCCAGTACTTC

abundance: -
v_gene: TRBV5-1
j_gene: TRBJ2-7
d_gene: TRBD1
CDR3aa: CASSLGLAGQVTYEQYF
CDR3nt: TGCGCCAGCAGCTTGGGTCTGGCGGGACAGGTGACCTACGAGCAGTACTTC

abundance: -
v_gene: TRBV29-1
j_gene: TRBJ2-1
d_gene: TRBD1
CDR3aa: CSVQTGSFNEQFF
CDR3nt: TGCAGCGTCCAGACAGGGTCGTTCAATGAGCAGTTCTTC

abundance: -
v_gene: TRBV6-5
j_gene: TRBJ2-1
d_gene: -
CDR3aa: CASTSGVNNEQFF
CDR3nt: TGTGCCAGCACCTCAGGGGTTAACAATGAGCAGTTCTTC

abundance: -
v_gene: TRBV5-1
j_gene: TRBJ2-3
d_gene: -
CDR3aa: CASSDHTTGDTDTQYF
CDR3nt: TGCGCCAGCAGCGACCACACGACAGGCGACACAGATACGCAGTATTTT

abundance: -
v_gene: TRBV19
j_gene: TRBJ2-7
d_gene: TRBD2
CDR3aa: CASSVTSGATYEQYF
CDR3nt: TGTGCCAGTAGCGTAACTAGCGGTGCGACCTACGAGCAGTACTTC

abundance: -
v_gene: TRBV30
j_gene: TRBJ1-2
d_gene: TRBD1
CDR3aa: CAWSAGQGDGTF
CDR3nt: TGTGCCTGGAGTGCGGGACAGGGTGACGGCACCTTC

abundance: -
v_gene: TRBV5-6
j_gene: TRBJ2-5
d_gene: TRBD1
CDR3aa: CASREDRELGETQYF
CDR3nt: TGTGCCAGCAGGGAGGACAGGGAACTCGGGGAGACCCAGTACTTC

abundance: -
v_gene: TRBV6-5
j_gene: TRBJ2-5
d_gene: TRBD2
CDR3aa: CASRLAGQETQYF
CDR3nt: TGTGCCAGCAGACTAGCGGGCCAAGAGACCCAGTACTTC

abundance: -
v_gene: TRBV5-1
j_gene: TRBJ2-5
d_gene: -
CDR3aa: CASSLDGLSRAAQYF
CDR3nt: TGCGCCAGCAGCTTGGATGGTCTGAGCAGGGCGGCCCAGTACTTC

abundance: -
v_gene: TRBV5-4
j_gene: TRBJ2-2
d_gene: -
CDR3aa: CASSVISDTGELFF
CDR3nt: TGTGCCAGCAGCGTAATATCGGACACCGGGGAGCTGTTTTTT

abundance: -
v_gene: TRBV29-1
j_gene: TRBJ1-1
d_gene: -
CDR3aa: CSGASMNTEAFF
CDR3nt: TGCAGTGGGGCTTCCATGAACACTGAAGCTTTCTTT

abundance: -
v_gene: TRBV6-1
j_gene: TRBJ1-2
d_gene: TRBD1
CDR3aa: CASSGQGVYGYTF
CDR3nt: TGTGCCAGCAGTGGACAGGGTGTCTATGGCTACACCTTC

abundance: once
v_gene: TRBV7-2
j_gene: TRBJ2-5
d_gene: -
CDR3aa: CASSPDWVLETQYF
CDR3nt: TGTGCCAGCAGCCCAGACTGGGTGCTGGAGACCCAGTACTTC

abundance: -
v_gene: TRBV4-2
j_gene: TRBJ2-7
d_gene: -
CDR3aa: CASSQDMGAGESYEQYF
CDR3nt: TGTGCCAGCAGCCAAGATATGGGGGCGGGAGAGTCTTACGAGCAGTACTTC

abundance: few
v_gene: TRBV19
j_gene: TRBJ2-1
d_gene: TRBD2
CDR3aa: CASKGLAATNEQFF
CDR3nt: TGTGCCAGTAAAGGACTAGCGGCAACTAATGAGCAGTTCTTC

abundance: -
v_gene: TRBV9
j_gene: TRBJ1-2
d_gene: -
CDR3aa: CASSVDVTEDGYTF
CDR3nt: TGTGCCAGCAGCGTAGACGTGACAGAGGATGGCTACACCTTC

abundance: -
v_gene: TRBV5-1
j_gene: TRBJ2-2
d_gene: TRBD2
CDR3aa: CASRGLAGEQNSGELFF
CDR3nt: TGCGCCAGCAGAGGACTAGCGGGAGAACAAAACTCCGGGGAGCTGTTTTTT

abundance: once
v_gene: TRBV29-1
j_gene: TRBJ1-1
d_gene: -
CDR3aa: CSVRGGTEAFF
CDR3nt: TGCAGCGTCCGGGGGGGGACTGAAGCTTTCTTT

abundance: -
v_gene: TRBV6-6
j_gene: TRBJ1-6
d_gene: TRBD1
CDR3aa: CASRMTGNNSPLHF
CDR3nt: TGTGCCAGCAGAATGACAGGGAACAATTCACCCCTCCACTTT

abundance: -
v_gene: TRBV28
j_gene: TRBJ2-5
d_gene: TRBD1
CDR3aa: CASSLWTGQETQYF
CDR3nt: TGTGCCAGCAGTCTCTGGACAGGGCAAGAGACCCAGTACTTC

abundance: -
v_gene: TRBV11-2
j_gene: TRBJ2-7
d_gene: -
CDR3aa: CASSLLGASSNAYEQYF
CDR3nt: TGTGCCAGCAGCTTATTGGGGGCTTCCTCTAATGCCTACGAGCAGTACTTC

abundance: -
v_gene: TRBV28
j_gene: TRBJ2-7
d_gene: -
CDR3aa: CASMGPYEQYF
CDR3nt: TGTGCCAGCATGGGGCCCTACGAGCAGTACTTC

abundance: -
v_gene: TRBV5-1
j_gene: TRBJ1-1
d_gene: TRBD1
CDR3aa: CASRESGTVTPAFF
CDR3nt: TGCGCCAGCAGGGAGTCCGGGACAGTCACCCCGGCTTTCTTT